This TCR beta chain derives from a study of shared clonotypes between healthy human individuals. For the study at large: Aged between 18 and 49, the donors were a couple of women and a few men. Study results and limitations: Rarefaction revealed incomplete sorted-subset sequencing despite large depth. Clonotype sharing among the donors was expected to vary with sequencing depth.

Concerning this clone itself: Its antigen is unknown. The sample carries other DNA sequences with the same CDR3.

Deep-level settings were used for running the assay. This table comes from immunoSEQ multiplex PCR, and its TCRdb copy is limited to in-frame clones, with some not included. The sample has 2 million to 2.5 million clones, 80% to 95% seen once. The CDR3 covers 13 residues. Trimming took 7 bases from V and 2 from J, leaving 11 bases between them. In germline, CDR1 is SGHNT, CDR2 YYREEE (reference sequence). The material sequenced was naive CD4+ T cells from PBMCs. Subset indicated: CD45RA+ positively selected. The origin of this receptor is a man between 18 and 29 years old in good health. Some clones in this sample may be carry-over from other donors' samples. V gene TRBV5-4 combines with J gene TRBJ2-3; tentatively, D is TRBD2 (5 bases). The CDR3 region is CASRRGSTDTQYF. The CDR3 region has the DNA TGTGCCAGCCGACGGGGATCCACAGATACGCAGTATTTT.